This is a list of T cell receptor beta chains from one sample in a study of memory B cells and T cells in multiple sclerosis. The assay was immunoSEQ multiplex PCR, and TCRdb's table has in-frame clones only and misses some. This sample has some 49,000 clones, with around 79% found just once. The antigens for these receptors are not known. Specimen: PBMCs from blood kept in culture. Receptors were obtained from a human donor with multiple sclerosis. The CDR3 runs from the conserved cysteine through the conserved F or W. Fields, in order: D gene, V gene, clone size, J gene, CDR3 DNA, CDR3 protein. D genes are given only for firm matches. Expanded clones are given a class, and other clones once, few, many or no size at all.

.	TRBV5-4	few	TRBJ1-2	TGTGCCAGCAGCCATACTGGTTCGGCCAGCGGTGGCTACACCTTC	CASSHTGSASGGYTF
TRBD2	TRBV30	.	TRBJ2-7	TGTGCCTGGAGAGGACTAGCACGCGAGCAGTACTTC	CAWRGLAREQYF
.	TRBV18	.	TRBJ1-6	TGTGCCAGTGAACGCACTACCGATTCACCCCTCCACTTT	CASERTTDSPLHF
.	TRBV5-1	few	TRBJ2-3	TGCGCCAGCGCCGTGGCAGGGGGAGGAGATACGCAGTATTTT	CASAVAGGGDTQYF
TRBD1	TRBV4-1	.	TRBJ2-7	TGCGCCAGCAGCCATCCGGGACAGAGTTACTACGAGCAGTACTTC	CASSHPGQSYYEQYF
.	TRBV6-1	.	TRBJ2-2	TGTGCCAGCACCCTGGTCGGGGAGCTGTTTTTT	CASTLVGELFF
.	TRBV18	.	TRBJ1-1	TGTGCCAGCTCACTAACGAACACTGAAGCTTTCTTT	CASSLTNTEAFF
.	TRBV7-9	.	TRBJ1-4	TGTGCCAGCAGCCAAGAAGGGGAGTCGAATGAAAAACTGTTTTTT	CASSQEGESNEKLFF
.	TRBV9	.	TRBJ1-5	TGTGCCAGCAGCGTAGGGGGGGGGCACAATCAGCCCCAGCATTTT	CASSVGGGHNQPQHF
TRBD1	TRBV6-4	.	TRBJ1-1	TGTGCCAGCAGTCCCCCGGCTGGACAGGTCCTCTACACTGAAGCTTTCTTT	CASSPPAGQVLYTEAFF
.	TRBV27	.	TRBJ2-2	TGTGCCAGCCAATGGGGCAGCAGCACCGGGGAGCTGTTTTTT	CASQWGSSTGELFF
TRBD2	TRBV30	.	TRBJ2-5	TGTGCCTGGGCCCGAGCGGGGGTCCCAGGGGAGACCCAGTACTTC	CAWARAGVPGETQYF
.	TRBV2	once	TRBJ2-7	TGTGCCAGCAGCGGGGACACCTCCTACGAGCAGTACTTC	CASSGDTSYEQYF
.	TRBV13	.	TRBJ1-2	TGTGCCAGCAGCTTTACAGGAAACTATGGCTACACCTTC	CASSFTGNYGYTF
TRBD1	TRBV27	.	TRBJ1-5	TGTGCCAGCGGGACAGGGGCTCAGCCCCAGCATTTT	CASGTGAQPQHF
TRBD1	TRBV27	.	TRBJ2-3	TGTGCCAGCACTCACACCGGGACAGGGAGCACAGATACGCAGTATTTT	CASTHTGTGSTDTQYF
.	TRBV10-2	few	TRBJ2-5	TGCGCCAGCAGCCTAACCCCCTGGGGAAGAGGGACCCAGTACTTC	CASSLTPWGRGTQYF
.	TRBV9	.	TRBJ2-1	TGTGCCAGCACCAAAGGGAGTCCCACCTACAATGAGCAGTTCTTC	CASTKGSPTYNEQFF
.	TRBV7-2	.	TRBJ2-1	TGTGCCAGCAGCTTGCCCGGGACGAACCTCTACAACGAGCAGTTCTTC	CASSLPGTNLYNEQFF
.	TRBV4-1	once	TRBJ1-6	TGCGCCAGCAGCCATGGGGGCTCCTATAATTCACCCCTCCACTTT	CASSHGGSYNSPLHF
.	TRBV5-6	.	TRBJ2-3	TGTGCCAGCAGCTTTCGGGTACGATCACGGACGAATACGCAGTATTTT	CASSFRVRSRTNTQYF
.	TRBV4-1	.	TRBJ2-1	TGCGCCAGCAGCCAAGTGGGGGGCATCTACAATGAGCAGTTCTTC	CASSQVGGIYNEQFF
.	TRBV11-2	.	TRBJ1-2	TGTGCCAGCAGCTTAAACCCAGACGTCTATGGCTACACCTTC	CASSLNPDVYGYTF
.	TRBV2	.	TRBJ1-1	TGTGCCAGCAGTGAAAGGACCTCCTGGGGTGAAGCTTTCTTT	CASSERTSWGEAFF
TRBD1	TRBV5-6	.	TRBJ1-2	TGTGCCAGCAGACATGACAGGGGGGATGGCTACACCTTC	CASRHDRGDGYTF
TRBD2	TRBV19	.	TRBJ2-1	TGTGCCAGTAGTACCCTAGCGGGGAATGAGCAGTTCTTC	CASSTLAGNEQFF
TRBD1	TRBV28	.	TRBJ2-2	TGTGCCAGCAGTTTATACTTATCGGGACAGAGGGGCGGGGAGCTGTTTTTT	CASSLYLSGQRGGELFF
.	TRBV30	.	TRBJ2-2	TGTGCCTGGCTCCTAGGGCTCACCGGGGAGCTGTTTTTT	CAWLLGLTGELFF
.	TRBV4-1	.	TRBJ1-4	TGCGCCAGCAGCCACCCGGGGGGAGGTGAAAAACTGTTTTTT	CASSHPGGGEKLFF
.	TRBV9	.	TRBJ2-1	TGTGCCAGCAGCGTAGGTAACAATGAGCAGTTCTTC	CASSVGNNEQFF
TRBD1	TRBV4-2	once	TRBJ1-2	TGTGCCAGCAGCCACCCATACCGGGACAGGGTTGGCTACACCTTC	CASSHPYRDRVGYTF
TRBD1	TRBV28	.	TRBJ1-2	TGTGCCAGCAGTCCACGACAGGGTGGCACTGGCTACACCTTC	CASSPRQGGTGYTF
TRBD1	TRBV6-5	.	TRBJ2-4	TGTGCCAGCAGTTTCGGGACAGGTTTGGGGATGGACATTCAGTACTTC	CASSFGTGLGMDIQYF
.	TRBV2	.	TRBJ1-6	TGTGCCAGCAGTGAAATGGCAGGAGGGAATTCACCCCTCCACTTT	CASSEMAGGNSPLHF
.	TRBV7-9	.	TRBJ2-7	TGTGCCAGCAGCTGGCAGTCCTACGAGCAGTACTTC	CASSWQSYEQYF